A selection of T cell receptor beta chains follows, all from one sample in a study of T cell responses to AZD1222 COVID-19 vaccine. The method was immunoSEQ multiplex PCR; TCRdb's version includes in-frame clones alone and lacks a portion of them. The data hold more than 55,000 clones, with 60% to 85% observed a single time. This sample comprised peripheral blood, obtained 28 days after the second AZD1222 dose. The origin of the receptors is an adult who received the AZD1222 COVID-19 vaccine. Both conserved end residues are part of each CDR3. A D gene is named only where the DNA matches it firmly. A row's size may be missing; if present it is once, few, many or a size class.

abundance | j_gene | d_gene | v_gene | CDR3nt | CDR3aa
few | TRBJ2-2 | . | TRBV7-2 | TGTGCCAGCAGCTTAGGAAGTAACACCGGGGAGCTGTTTTTT | CASSLGSNTGELFF
once | TRBJ1-4 | TRBD1 | TRBV5-1 | TGCGCCAGCAGCCCACAGGGGAACCCCGGTGAAAAACTGTTTTTT | CASSPQGNPGEKLFF
. | TRBJ1-2 | TRBD1 | TRBV19 | TGTGCCAGTAGTATACCCCCGGGACAGGGGTCTAACTATGGCTACACCTTC | CASSIPPGQGSNYGYTF
. | TRBJ2-3 | . | TRBV28 | TGTGCCAGCAGTTTGAACCCGGGGTCAGATACGCAGTATTTT | CASSLNPGSDTQYF
. | TRBJ2-1 | . | TRBV6-5 | TGTGCCAGCATGGGGACGGACTACAATGAGCAGTTCTTC | CASMGTDYNEQFF
. | TRBJ1-6 | TRBD1 | TRBV19 | TGTGCCAGTACTACGACTGGGACAGGGGATTCACCCCTCCACTTT | CASTTTGTGDSPLHF
. | TRBJ2-1 | . | TRBV6-5 | TGTGCCAGCACCCCGGGGCAGAACTACAATGAGCAGTTCTTC | CASTPGQNYNEQFF
. | TRBJ1-1 | . | TRBV2 | TGTGCCAGCAGGGGCCGACTCCTCGGGGACACTGAAGCTTTCTTT | CASRGRLLGDTEAFF
once | TRBJ2-2 | TRBD2 | TRBV10-2 | TGCGCCAGCAGTGAGGGGCGGGGGGTCGGCGGGGAGCTGTTTTTT | CASSEGRGVGGELFF
. | TRBJ2-3 | . | TRBV12-3/TRBV12-4 | TGTGCCAGCAGTGGACAGTCTCGAGATACGCAGTATTTT | CASSGQSRDTQYF
. | TRBJ1-2 | . | TRBV5-4 | TGTGCCAGCAGCTCTCAACAGGTCCGCTATGGCTACACCTTC | CASSSQQVRYGYTF
. | TRBJ1-4 | . | TRBV3-1/TRBV3-2 | TGTGCCAGCAGCCAAGACAGGGGATCTGGAAAACTGTTTTTT | CASSQDRGSGKLFF
. | TRBJ2-1 | . | TRBV19 | TGTGCCAGTAGTATATACACAAGCTCCTACAATGAGCAGTTCTTC | CASSIYTSSYNEQFF
. | TRBJ2-3 | . | TRBV5-1 | TGCGCCAGCAGCTTTTTCGGGGCCACAGATACGCAGTATTTT | CASSFFGATDTQYF
. | TRBJ1-2 | . | TRBV7-8 | TGTGCCAGCAGCCGAGACAGGTGGAACTATGGCTACACCTTC | CASSRDRWNYGYTF
. | TRBJ1-1 | TRBD1 | TRBV15 | TGTGCCACCAGCAGAGAGGGGGGGACAGGCGGTAAGGTGAACACTGAAGCTTTCTTT | CATSREGGTGGKVNTEAFF
. | TRBJ1-1 | . | TRBV5-5 | TGTGCCAGCAGCTTGACGATGAACACTGAAGCTTTCTTT | CASSLTMNTEAFF
. | TRBJ2-3 | TRBD1 | TRBV30 | TGTGCCTGGAGTGAGGGAAGGGGGCTCACAGATACGCAGTATTTT | CAWSEGRGLTDTQYF
once | TRBJ2-7 | TRBD1 | TRBV28 | TGTGCCAGCAGTGCTCCGGGACAGGGAGACTACGAGCAGTACTTC | CASSAPGQGDYEQYF
. | TRBJ2-7 | . | TRBV28 | TGTGCCAGCAGTTTCCCCCGACGGGACGGAGGCTACGAGCAGTACTTC | CASSFPRRDGGYEQYF
. | TRBJ1-3 | TRBD1 | TRBV5-1 | TGCGCCAGCAGCTTGGATGGACAGGGCGGAAACACCATATATTTT | CASSLDGQGGNTIYF
. | TRBJ1-6 | TRBD1 | TRBV19 | TGTGCCAGTAGTTTCGCGGGGACAGGCAACAATTCACCCCTCCACTTT | CASSFAGTGNNSPLHF
. | TRBJ1-5 | TRBD1 | TRBV19 | TGTGCCAGTAGTAGGGACAGAGAATTCGGTCAGCCCCAGCATTTT | CASSRDREFGQPQHF
. | TRBJ1-1 | . | TRBV12-5 | TGTGCTAGTGGATCGGGCTTGACGAACACTGAAGCTTTCTTT | CASGSGLTNTEAFF
. | TRBJ1-1 | . | TRBV24-1 | TGTGCCACCGGGGGCGGCACTGAAGCTTTCTTT | CATGGGTEAFF
few | TRBJ2-7 | . | TRBV5-6 | TGTGCCAGCAGCTTATACCGGGGCGAGCAGTACTTC | CASSLYRGEQYF
. | TRBJ2-5 | . | TRBV6-2/TRBV6-3 | TGTGCCAGCAGTTACTCCGGATTTACCAGGGAGACCCAGTACTTC | CASSYSGFTRETQYF